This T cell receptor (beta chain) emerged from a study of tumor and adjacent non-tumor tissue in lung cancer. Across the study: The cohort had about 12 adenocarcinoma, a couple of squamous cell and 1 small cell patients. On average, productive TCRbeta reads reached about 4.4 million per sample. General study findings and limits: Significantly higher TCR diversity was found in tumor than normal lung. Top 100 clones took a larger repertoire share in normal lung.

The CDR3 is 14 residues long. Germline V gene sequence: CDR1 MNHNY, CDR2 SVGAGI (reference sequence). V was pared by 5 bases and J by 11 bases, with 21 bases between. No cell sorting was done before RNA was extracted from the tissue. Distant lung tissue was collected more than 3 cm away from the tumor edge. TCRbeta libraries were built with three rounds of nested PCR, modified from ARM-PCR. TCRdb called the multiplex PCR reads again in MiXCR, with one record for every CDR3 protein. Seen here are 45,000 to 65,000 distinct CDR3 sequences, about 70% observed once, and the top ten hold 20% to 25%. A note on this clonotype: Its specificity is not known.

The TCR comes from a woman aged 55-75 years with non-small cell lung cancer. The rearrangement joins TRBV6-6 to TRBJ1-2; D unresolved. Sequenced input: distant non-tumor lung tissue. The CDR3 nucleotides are TGTGCCAGCAGTCAGAGGCAAGCTAACTATGTTTACACCTTC. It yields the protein CASSQRQANYVYTF.